A selection of T cell receptor beta chains follows, all from one sample in a study of blood T cells in healthy people across ages. TCRdb redid the calling of the 5' RACE reads with MiXCR, one entry per CDR3 protein. The sample records about 380,000 distinct CDR3 sequences, more than 45% being singletons. Source material: blood. Every receptor here comes from a man between 60 and 75 years old in good health. The CDR3 runs from the conserved cysteine through the conserved F or W. Rows may omit the clone size; those that give it use once, few, many or a size class.

clone size: -; J gene: TRBJ2-3; V gene: TRBV27; CDR3 protein: CASRLGLARTDTQYF
clone size: few; J gene: TRBJ1-2; V gene: TRBV29-1; CDR3 protein: CSVESGAAGYTF
clone size: many; J gene: TRBJ2-1; V gene: TRBV11-2; CDR3 protein: CASSLVSSGGASEQFF
clone size: -; J gene: TRBJ1-2; V gene: TRBV7-9; CDR3 protein: CASSLAYGNYGYTF
clone size: -; J gene: TRBJ1-4; V gene: TRBV12-3/TRBV12-4; CDR3 protein: CASSFYSHISNEKLFF
clone size: few; J gene: TRBJ2-3; V gene: TRBV28; CDR3 protein: CASSLGTPFTQYF
clone size: -; J gene: TRBJ2-4; V gene: TRBV6-1; CDR3 protein: CAGQGFLAKNIQYF
clone size: -; J gene: TRBJ2-3; V gene: TRBV11-2; CDR3 protein: CASSLGTTPTDTQYF
clone size: -; J gene: -; V gene: TRBV5-1; CDR3 protein: CASSLASMVAGYEQYF
clone size: -; J gene: TRBJ2-7; V gene: TRBV18; CDR3 protein: CASSPKGQGSEQYF